This TCR beta chain came from a study of shared clonotypes between healthy human individuals. Study findings and constraints: Represented diversity (both genetic and exposure-history) was limited by the small number of donors.

A remark on this clone: Antigen: not known.

The table came from immunoSEQ multiplex PCR; TCRdb's copy has only in-frame clones and leaves some out. The sample has more than 2,000,000 clones; about 92% are singletons. Germline CDR1 is KGHSH and CDR2 is LQKENI. Between the trimmed V and J ends, which lost 3 bases and 5 bases, there was a span of 19 bases. This CDR3 comprises 16 residues. This sequence was found in a man aged 18 to 29 in good health. Some clones in this sample may be carry-over from other donors' samples. The chain couples TRBV18 to TRBJ1-1, with TRBD1 as a possible D gene (6 bases). Sequenced: naive CD4+ T cells from PBMCs. Indicated subset: CD45RA+ positively selected. DNA of the CDR3: TGTGCCAGCTCACCGGAGACAGGTCCCAGCGGGACTGAAGCTTTCTTT. Its protein is CASSPETGPSGTEAFF.